Below, 19 T cell receptor beta chains from the same sample are listed, as sequenced in a study of blood T cell repertoires in COVID-19 (dated by TCRdb to about 2020). The library relied on the immunoSEQ multiplex PCR assay. TCRdb carries this immuneACCESS record with in-frame sequences only. Its versions omit some clonotypes, under half of them owing to an unresolved V gene in the studies checked, with the rest unexplained. The sample contains 70,000 to 90,000 clones, roughly 83% of them found a single time. About 8.5% of the sample is held by the ten biggest clonotypes. Sequenced material: peripheral blood. The source of these receptors is a man between 45 and 60 years old with active COVID-19.

The sample holds one count of this clone. The chain joins TRBV20-1 to TRBJ2-3; TRBD2 aligns across 13 bases. The CDR3 spans 16 residues. Germline V lookup: CDR1 DFQATT, CDR2 SNEGSKA (reference sequence). V lost 3 bases to trimming and J lost 5 bases; unmatched junction nucleotides: 8. This chain's CDR3 is CSASTLTSGRVDTQYF. CDR3 DNA sequence: TGCAGTGCTAGTACCCTTACTAGCGGGAGGGTAGATACGCAGTATTTT.

V is TRBV30 and J is TRBJ2-7, with 11 bases matching TRBD2. Germline V gene lookup returns CDR1 GTSNPN and CDR2 SVGIG (reference sequence). J gave up 6 bases and V 4 bases, and 5 bases lay outside the gene matches. This CDR3 contains 13 residues. The DNA of the CDR3 is TGTGCCTGGAAACTAGCGGGAGTCCGCGAGCAGTACTTC. This sequence encodes CAWKLAGVREQYF.

This clone was recorded only once. The gene calls are TRBV24-1 and TRBJ1-5; 7 positions agree with TRBD1. The CDR3 consists of 13 residues. Germline V gives CDR1 KGHDR, CDR2 SFDVKD. The ends lost 5 bases at V and 5 bases at J; junction bases unmatched: 2. The CDR3 nucleotides read TGTGCCACCAGTGGGGACAGACATCAGCCCCAGCATTTT. This gives the protein CATSGDRHQPQHF.

The sample holds a few counts of this clone. This rearrangement joins TRBV19 to TRBJ1-5; 8 bases are shared with TRBD1. V lost 5 bases, J lost 1 base, and 10 bases stayed unmatched. This CDR3 is 17 amino acids long. CDR1 is LNHDA, CDR2 SQIVND, per germline (reference sequence). The CDR3 here is CASSPPRGRSSNQPQHF. The CDR3 DNA is TGTGCCAGTAGTCCTCCCAGGGGGCGTTCAAGCAATCAGCCCCAGCATTTT.

This clone was detected a few times. The junction shows a germline mismatch at one end, possibly a read error. V and J are TRBV28 and TRBJ2-7; D is unresolved. Per germline, CDR1 MDHEN and CDR2 SYDVKM. The CDR3 is 12 amino acids. CDR3 in DNA: TGTGCCAGCTGTTTTCGGGCCTACGAGCAGTACTTC. The encoded protein is CASCFRAYEQYF.

A remark on this clone: An end of the junction does not agree with germline; a read error may underlie this. Different DNA sequences within this sample yield the same CDR3. J is TRBJ2-5 and V is TRBV18; unclear D gene. Looked up from germline, CDR1 is KGHSH and CDR2 is LQKENI. CDR3 length: 13 residues. CDR3 sequence reads: CASSPRNQETQYF. The CDR3 nucleotides are TGTGCCAGCTCACCCAGAAACCAGGAGACCCAGTACTTC.

This clone is a singleton in its sample. The CDR3 DNA reads as TGTGCCAGCAGCTTAGATCCCTCCAATGAGCAGTTCTTC. Its translation: CASSLDPSNEQFF. This rearrangement joins TRBV11-2 to TRBJ2-1; D is uncertain. The CDR3 totals 13 residues. Germline loops: CDR1 SGHAT, CDR2 FQNNGV. V was cut by 0 bases and J by 6 bases, with 6 bases left in between.

This clone was counted only a few times. This rearrangement joins TRBV19 to TRBJ2-3; possible D gene TRBD1, 5 bases. CDR1 and CDR2 from the germline V gene are LNHDA and SQIVND (reference sequence). CDR3 size: 14 residues. The V gene lost 11 bases and the J gene lost 0 bases, with 15 bases spanning the gap. CDR3 bases: TGTGCCGCAAAACAGGAGCCTAGCACAGATACGCAGTATTTT. Translation: CAAKQEPSTDTQYF. Full variable domain (rest looked up from reference TRBV19 and TRBJ2-3): DGGITQSPKYLFRKEGQNVTLSCEQNLNHDAMYWYRQDPGQGLRLIYYSQIVNDFQKGDIAEGYSVSREKKESFPLTVTSAQKNPTAFYLCAAKQEPSTDTQYFGPGTRLTVL.

The chain recombines TRBV28 with TRBJ1-2; 7 positions agree with TRBD1. With V trimmed by 6 bases and J by 3 bases, 4 bases remained unmatched. The CDR3 extends over 13 amino acids. Per the germline V gene, CDR1 is MDHEN and CDR2 is SYDVKM. The DNA for the CDR3 is TGTGCCAGCAGCCTTGGGACAGACTATGGCTACACCTTC. Protein product: CASSLGTDYGYTF.

This clone appeared a few times. The chain carries TRBV5-1 and TRBJ1-5, with D hard to call. The CDR3 runs 15 residues. Deletions cut 5 bases from V and 0 bases from J, with 12 bases between. Germline V lookup: CDR1 SGHRS, CDR2 YFSETQ. The CDR3 sequence: CASSENSFSNQPQHF. The CDR3 nucleotides read TGCGCCAGCAGTGAGAACAGCTTTAGCAATCAGCCCCAGCATTTT.

J is TRBJ1-1 and V is TRBV6-5; a possible D gene is TRBD1 (5 bases). V lost 2 bases to trimming and J lost 2 bases, with 12 bases between them. Looked up from germline, CDR1 is MNHEY and CDR2 is SVGAGI. This CDR3 has 15 amino acids. CDR3 bases: TGTGCCAGCAGTTACAGGGGCCGTAAAAACACTGAAGCTTTCTTT. Amino acids: CASSYRGRKNTEAFF.

The CDR3 DNA follows: TGTGCCAGCAGACCAGGACAGGGGGCCTACGAGCAGTACTTC. It translates to CASRPGQGAYEQYF. The rearrangement links TRBV7-2 to TRBJ2-7; 10 bases match TRBD1. This CDR3 region has 14 residues. Germline CDR1 is SGHTA and CDR2 is FQGNSA. V lost 6 bases and J lost 2; bases outside the gene matches: 4.

V is TRBV5-4 and J is TRBJ2-5, with TRBD2 as a possible D gene (5 bases). CDR3 length: 15 amino acids. CDR1 is SGHNT, CDR2 YYREEE, per germline (reference sequence). The V gene lost 5 bases and the J gene lost 2 bases, with 16 bases spanning the gap. CDR3 sequence reads: CASSWRTGLQETQYF. In DNA form, the CDR3 reads TGTGCCAGCAGTTGGAGGACCGGTCTGCAAGAGACCCAGTACTTC.

The chain joins TRBV5-1 to TRBJ1-5; D remains unclear. Germline V gives CDR1 SGHRS, CDR2 YFSETQ. The V gene lost 5 bases and the J gene lost 6 bases, with 12 bases spanning the gap. The CDR3 sequence is 13 residues long. CDR3 DNA: TGCGCCAGCAGGCCCTTCCCCGGTCAGCCCCAGCATTTT. It encodes CASRPFPGQPQHF.

The CDR3 region has the DNA TGTGCCAGCAGTTTATTGGGGGCCGACCTGCGGACAGATACGCAGTATTTT. This sequence encodes CASSLLGADLRTDTQYF. The chain links TRBV28 to TRBJ2-3; D might be TRBD1 (6 bases). Deletions cut 1 base from V and 3 bases from J, with 17 bases between. Germline V gene data show CDR1 as MDHEN and CDR2 as SYDVKM. The CDR3 covers 17 residues.

The chain is built from TRBV4-3 and TRBJ2-3; D is possibly TRBD2 (6 bases). The V end was cut by 4 bases, the J end by 4 bases, with 24 bases between. The V gene's germline CDR1 is LGHNA and CDR2 YSLEER. The CDR3 is made up of 18 amino acids. CDR3 region: CASSRLTVGGGPADTQYF. CDR3 DNA sequence: TGCGCCAGCAGCCGTCTTACTGTGGGGGGAGGTCCGGCAGATACGCAGTATTTT.

This chain joins TRBV14 and TRBJ2-5; D gene uncertain. The CDR3 has 13 residues. V was trimmed by 4 bases and J by 6 bases, leaving 12 bases between them. Germline CDR1 SGHDN, CDR2 FVKESK. CDR3: CASSPSQTQTQYF. DNA of the CDR3: TGTGCCAGCAGCCCTTCTCAGACTCAGACCCAGTACTTC. Full variable domain (outside the CDR3, taken from reference TRBV14 and TRBJ2-5): EAGVTQFPSHSVIEKGQTVTLRCDPISGHDNLYWYRRVMGKEIKFLLHFVKESKQDESGMPNNRFLAERTGGTYSTLKVQPAELEDSGVYFCASSPSQTQTQYFGPGTRLLVL.

The V gene is TRBV4-2, the J gene TRBJ2-6; D call uncertain. The CDR3 contains 16 residues. Trimming took off 0 bases at V and 2 bases at J, with 8 bases between the two ends. The germline V gene has CDR1 LGHNA and CDR2 YNFKEQ. The CDR3 DNA reads as TGTGCCAGCAGCCAAGAAAGCTCTCCTGGGGCCAACGTCCTGACTTTC. It yields the protein CASSQESSPGANVLTF.

The chain carries TRBV6-1 and TRBJ1-5, with 9 bases identical to TRBD1. Germline V gene lookup returns CDR1 MNHNS and CDR2 SASEGT. After removal of 5 bases from V and 6 bases from J, the junction contained 11 bases not matched to a gene. The CDR3 length is 16 residues. The CDR3 here is CASSQGRDRVGQPQHF. The CDR3 DNA follows: TGTGCCAGCAGTCAAGGGCGGGACAGGGTCGGTCAGCCCCAGCATTTT.